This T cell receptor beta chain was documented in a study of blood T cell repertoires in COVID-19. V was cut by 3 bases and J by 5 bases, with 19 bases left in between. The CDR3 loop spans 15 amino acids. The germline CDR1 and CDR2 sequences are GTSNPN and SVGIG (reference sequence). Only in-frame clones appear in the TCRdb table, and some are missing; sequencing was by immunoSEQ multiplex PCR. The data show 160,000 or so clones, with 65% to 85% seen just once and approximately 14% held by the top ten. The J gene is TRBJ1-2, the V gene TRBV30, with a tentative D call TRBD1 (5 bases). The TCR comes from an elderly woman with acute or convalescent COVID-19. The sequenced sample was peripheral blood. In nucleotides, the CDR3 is TGTGCCTGGAGCGCAGGGATCGCGGGGATGTATGGCTACACCTTC. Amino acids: CAWSAGIAGMYGYTF. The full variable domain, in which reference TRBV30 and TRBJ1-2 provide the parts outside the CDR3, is SQTIHQWPATLVQPVGSPLSLECTVEGTSNPNLYWYRQAAGRGLQLLFYSVGIGQISSEVPQNLSASRPQDRQFILSSKKLLLSDSGFYLCAWSAGIAGMYGYTFGSGTRLTVV.